What follows are 17 T cell receptor beta chains derived from one specimen sequenced in a study of T cells in Graves' hyperthyroidism and ophthalmopathy. RNA transcripts gave rise to amplified TCR beta CDR3 regions. The TCR CDR3 first-round RT-PCR relied on the HTBI primer set. Using its own MiXCR run on the multiplex PCR reads, TCRdb lists one record per CDR3 protein. In the table there are about 360,000 distinct CDR3 sequences, about 12% of which are singletons. Source material: blood. The receptors originated from a woman younger than 35 with Graves' hyperthyroidism.

This chain joins TRBV29-1 and TRBJ2-1, with D perhaps TRBD1 (6 bases). Trimming cost V 7 bases and J 2 bases, with 12 bases left between them. There are 13 residues in the CDR3. The V gene's germline CDR1 is SQVTM and CDR2 ANQGSEA. DNA for the CDR3: TGCAGCGGATGCCGGGACACCTACAATGAGCAGTTCTTC. Protein product: CSGCRDTYNEQFF.

The chain links TRBV9 to TRBJ1-5, with 7 positions matching TRBD1. The CDR3 contains 14 residues. The germline CDR1 and CDR2 sequences are SGDLS and YYNGEE. V shed 6 bases and J 16 bases; nucleotides not matched to a gene: 19. CDR3 in DNA: TGTGCCAGCAACCTAGGGGGCGAAGGTCAGCCCCCCCATTTT. Amino acid sequence: CASNLGGEGQPPHF.

This clonotype qualifies as medium-sized (0.01 to 0.1%). The gene calls are TRBV12-3 or TRBV12-4 and TRBJ2-2; 8 bases match TRBD2. The CDR3 covers 14 residues. After removal of 3 bases from V and 6 bases from J, the junction contained 3 bases not matched to a gene. In DNA form, the CDR3 reads TGTGCCAGCAGTTTGTCGGGGGGGGCCGGGGAGCTGTTTTTT. Its translation: CASSLSGGAGELFF.

Ten or more counts support this clonotype. J is TRBJ2-3 and V is TRBV28, with D perhaps matching TRBD2 (6 bases). V lost 8 bases, J lost 0 bases, and 12 bases lay in between. Looked up from germline, CDR1 is MDHEN and CDR2 is SYDVKM. This CDR3 comprises 14 residues. CDR3 nucleotides: TGTGCCAGCTCTATAGCGGCTAGCACAGATACGCAGTATTTT. Encoded protein: CASSIAASTDTQYF.

The chain is built from TRBV24-1 and TRBJ2-2; 7 positions agree with TRBD2. The CDR3 consists of 16 residues. V trimming: 3 bases; J trimming: 4 bases; junction bases outside the gene matches: 7. Per the germline V gene, CDR1 is KGHDR and CDR2 is SFDVKD. The CDR3 sequence: CATSDPIAGVTGELFF. The CDR3 bases are TGTGCCACCAGTGATCCCATTGCGGGAGTCACCGGGGAGCTGTTTTTT.

This clonotype was counted a few times. The chain is built from TRBV6-1 and TRBJ1-6, with no clear D. CDR3 size: 14 residues. Germline-derived CDR1 and CDR2 are MNHNS and SASEGT. Trimming took off 4 bases at V and 7 bases at J, with 11 bases between the two ends. Here the CDR3 DNA reads TGTGCCAGCAGTGCGGTGGACGCGAATTCACCCCTCCACTTT. Translating it yields CASSAVDANSPLHF.

Concerning this clonotype itself: A much larger clone sits a single nucleotide away, making a read error possible. V gene TRBV28 combines with J gene TRBJ1-2, with D hard to call. The CDR3 runs to 20 residues. V lost 4 bases and J 4 bases, leaving 31 bases between the germline ends. Per germline, CDR1 MDHEN and CDR2 SYDVKM. As DNA, the CDR3 is TGTGCCAGCAGTTCCCGATTGCACCACCCAGGTACCCCCGTGATCTATGGCTACACCTTC. Protein: CASSSRLHHPGTPVIYGYTF.

This clonotype has a handful of counts. The chain is built from TRBV19 and TRBJ2-3; the D gene is possibly TRBD2 (5 bases). V dropped 5 bases and J dropped 5 bases, with 14 bases sitting between them. This CDR3 is 14 amino acids long. The germline gives CDR1 LNHDA, CDR2 SQIVND (reference sequence). The CDR3 region is CASSQQDEGDTQYF. Written as DNA, the CDR3 is TGTGCCAGTAGTCAGCAGGACGAGGGAGATACGCAGTATTTT.

Only a few counts were recorded for this clonotype. It may be a read error: a sequence one base away is much more abundant. The chain employs TRBV28 and TRBJ2-3; 7 bases agree with TRBD2. CDR1 is MDHEN, CDR2 SYDVKM, per germline. The CDR3 consists of 15 residues. The ends lost 7 bases at V and 4 bases at J; junction bases unmatched: 11. DNA for the CDR3: TGTGCCAGCATCCGGACTAGTAGGGGCCCAGATACGCAGTATTTT. Translated, it gives CASIRTSRGPDTQYF.

This clonotype was recorded a few times. The chain recombines TRBV4-2 with TRBJ2-1, with 10 bases lining up with TRBD1. The germline CDR1 and CDR2 sequences are LGHNA and YNFKEQ. V was pared by 0 bases and J by 3 bases, with 5 bases of the junction left unmatched. The CDR3 covers 17 residues. CDR3 region: CASSQDLGQGDYNEQFF. In DNA form, the CDR3 reads TGTGCCAGCAGCCAAGATCTAGGACAGGGGGACTACAATGAGCAGTTCTTC.

This clonotype was seen ten or more times. This sequence joins TRBV6-2 or TRBV6-3 and TRBJ2-7; 7 bases fit TRBD1. The germline gives CDR1 MNHEY, CDR2 SVGEGT. Trimming took 6 bases from V and 2 from J; bases not matched to a gene: 10. CDR3 length: 15 amino acids. The CDR3 here is CASSYGQEPPYEQYF. As DNA, the CDR3 is TGTGCCAGCAGCTACGGACAGGAACCACCCTACGAGCAGTACTTC.

This clonotype occurred many times. V gene TRBV28 combines with J gene TRBJ1-2; the D gene is possibly TRBD1 (6 bases). V dropped 4 bases and J dropped 5 bases, with 20 bases sitting between them. The CDR3 consists of 16 residues. Germline CDR1 reads MDHEN; CDR2 reads SYDVKM. CDR3 amino acids: CASSSPYRQDLYGYTF. The CDR3 coding sequence is TGTGCCAGCAGTTCCCCCTATCGACAGGACTTATATGGCTACACCTTC.

At least ten counts were recorded for this clonotype. The chain has TRBV2 and TRBJ1-2, with D perhaps matching TRBD1 (5 bases). This CDR3 region has 12 residues. The V gene lost 8 bases and the J gene lost 8 bases, with 15 bases spanning the gap. Germline V gene sequence: CDR1 SNHLY, CDR2 FYNNEI. The CDR3 spells CASRGPGPGYTF. Written as DNA, the CDR3 is TGTGCCAGCCGGGGCCCGGGGCCCGGCTACACCTTC.

There are many counts of this clonotype. This chain joins TRBV20-1 and TRBJ1-5; unclear D gene. The V gene's germline CDR1 is DFQATT and CDR2 SNEGSKA (reference sequence). The CDR3 contains 14 residues. V was pared by 0 bases and J by 2 bases, with 8 bases between. The CDR3 region has the DNA TGCAGTGCTAGAGATGACGGCGGCAATCAGCCCCAGCATTTT. This encodes CSARDDGGNQPQHF.

Ten or more counts support this clonotype. V gene TRBV11-2 combines with J gene TRBJ2-5; D remains unclear. V lost 6 bases, J lost 2 bases, and 16 bases lay in between. Germline CDR1 reads SGHAT; CDR2 reads FQNNGV. CDR3 size: 15 residues. CDR3 nucleotides: TGTGCCAGCAGACCACTCACTCGTCGGCAAGAGACCCAGTACTTC. It is translated as CASRPLTRRQETQYF. Looking up the rest from reference TRBV11-2 and TRBJ2-5 gives the full variable domain: EAGVAQSPRYKIIEKRQSVAFWCNPISGHATLYWYQQILGQGPKLLIQFQNNGVVDDSQLPKDRFSAERLKGVDSTLKIQPAKLEDSAVYLCASRPLTRRQETQYFGPGTRLLVL.

This clonotype was detected many times. This chain's CDR3 is CSAYGTGGSVGEKLFF. In nucleotides, the CDR3 is TGCAGTGCTTATGGGACAGGGGGCTCGGTGGGTGAAAAACTGTTTTTT. The chain links TRBV20-1 to TRBJ1-4; 12 bases are a match to TRBD1. In germline, CDR1 is DFQATT, CDR2 SNEGSKA (reference sequence). The J segment lost 7 bases and the V segment lost 5 bases, leaving 11 bases of the junction unmatched. CDR3 length equals 16 residues.

This clonotype was seen repeatedly, ten times or more. The V and J genes are TRBV11-2 and TRBJ1-2, with a tentative D call TRBD1 (5 bases). The CDR3 is 17 amino acids. Germline V lookup: CDR1 SGHAT, CDR2 FQNNGV. V dropped 7 bases and J dropped 8 bases, with 29 bases sitting between them. This CDR3 reads CASNSLDRRASGEGYTF. CDR3 sequence (DNA): TGTGCCAGCAACAGCTTAGATAGGAGGGCCTCGGGGGAAGGCTACACCTTC.